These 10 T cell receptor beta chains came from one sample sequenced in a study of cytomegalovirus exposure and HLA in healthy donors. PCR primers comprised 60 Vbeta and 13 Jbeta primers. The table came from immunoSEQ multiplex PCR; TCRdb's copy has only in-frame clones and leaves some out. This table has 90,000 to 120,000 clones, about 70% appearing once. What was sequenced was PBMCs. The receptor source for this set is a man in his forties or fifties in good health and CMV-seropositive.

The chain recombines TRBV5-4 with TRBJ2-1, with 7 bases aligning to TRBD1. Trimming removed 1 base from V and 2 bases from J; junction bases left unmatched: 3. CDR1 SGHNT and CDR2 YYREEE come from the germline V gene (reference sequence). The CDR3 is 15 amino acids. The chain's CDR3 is CASSLPGGAYNEQFF. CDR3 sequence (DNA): TGTGCCAGCAGCTTGCCAGGGGGAGCCTACAATGAGCAGTTCTTC.

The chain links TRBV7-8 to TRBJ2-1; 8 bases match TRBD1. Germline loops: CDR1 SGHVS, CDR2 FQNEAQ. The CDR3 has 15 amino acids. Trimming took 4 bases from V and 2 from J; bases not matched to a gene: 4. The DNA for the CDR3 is TGTGCCAGCAGCTCGACAGGGGTGACCTACAATGAGCAGTTCTTC. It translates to CASSSTGVTYNEQFF.

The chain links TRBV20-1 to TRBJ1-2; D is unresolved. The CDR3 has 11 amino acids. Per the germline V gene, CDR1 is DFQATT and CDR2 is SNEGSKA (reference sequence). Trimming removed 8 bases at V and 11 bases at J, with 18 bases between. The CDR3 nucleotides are TGCAGTCCAGTTTCCCGGGGATCTTACACCTTC. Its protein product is CSPVSRGSYTF.

The CDR3 loop is CAISEADRVFEQYF. In nucleotides, the CDR3 is TGTGCCATCAGTGAGGCTGACAGGGTCTTCGAGCAGTACTTC. The chain couples TRBV10-3 to TRBJ2-7; TRBD1 aligns across 7 bases. The CDR3 length is 14 residues. Germline CDR1 is ENHRY and CDR2 is SYGVKD. V dropped 2 bases and J dropped 6; count of bases not matched to a gene: 7.

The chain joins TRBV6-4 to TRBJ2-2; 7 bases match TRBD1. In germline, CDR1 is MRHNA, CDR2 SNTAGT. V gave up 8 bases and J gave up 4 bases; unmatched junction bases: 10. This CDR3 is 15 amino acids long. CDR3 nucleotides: TGTGCCAGCTCTTCGGGGCCAGGGGGCACCGGGGAGCTGTTTTTT. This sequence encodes CASSSGPGGTGELFF.

The CDR3 region is CASSPSLYGYTF. CDR3 sequence (DNA): TGTGCCAGCAGCCCCTCCCTCTATGGCTACACCTTC. The chain couples TRBV28 to TRBJ1-2; D is uncertain. The CDR3 contains 12 residues. V lost 6 bases and J 4 bases, leaving 9 bases between the germline ends. Germline V lookup: CDR1 MDHEN, CDR2 SYDVKM.

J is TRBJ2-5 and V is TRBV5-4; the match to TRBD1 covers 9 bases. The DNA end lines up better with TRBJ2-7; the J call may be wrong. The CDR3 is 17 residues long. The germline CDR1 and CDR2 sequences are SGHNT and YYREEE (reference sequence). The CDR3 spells CASSFGTGSALTYEQYF. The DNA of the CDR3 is TGTGCCAGCAGCTTTGGGACAGGGTCCGCCTTAACCTACGAGCAGTACTTC.

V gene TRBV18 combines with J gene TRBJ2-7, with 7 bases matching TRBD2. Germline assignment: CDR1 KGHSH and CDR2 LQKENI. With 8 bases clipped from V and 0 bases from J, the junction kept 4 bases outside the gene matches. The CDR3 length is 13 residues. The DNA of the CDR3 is TGTGCCAGCCAAGGGACTACCTCCTACGAGCAGTACTTC. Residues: CASQGTTSYEQYF. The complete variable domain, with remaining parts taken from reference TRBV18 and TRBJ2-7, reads NAGVMQNPRHLVRRRGQEARLRCSPMKGHSHVYWYRQLPEEGLKFMVYLQKENIIDESGMPKERFSAEFPKEGPSILRIQQVVRGDSAAYFCASQGTTSYEQYFGPGTRLTVT.

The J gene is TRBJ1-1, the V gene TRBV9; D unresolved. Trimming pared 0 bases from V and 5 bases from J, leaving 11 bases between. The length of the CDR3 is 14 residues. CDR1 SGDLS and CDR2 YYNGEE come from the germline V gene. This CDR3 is CASSVDPSRTEAFF. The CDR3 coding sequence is TGTGCCAGCAGCGTAGACCCATCCCGGACTGAAGCTTTCTTT.

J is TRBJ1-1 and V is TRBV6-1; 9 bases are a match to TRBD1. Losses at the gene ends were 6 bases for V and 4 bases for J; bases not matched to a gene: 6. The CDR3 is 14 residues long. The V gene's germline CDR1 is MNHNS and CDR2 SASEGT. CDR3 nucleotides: TGTGCCAGCAGACACAACAGGGGGCGCACTGAAGCTTTCTTT. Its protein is CASRHNRGRTEAFF.